These 18 T cell receptor beta chains were sequenced from one sample in a study of T cell changes during pregnancy in multiple sclerosis (dated by TCRdb to between 2018 and 2021). Libraries were made using the immunoSEQ multiplex PCR assay. TCRdb carries this immuneACCESS record with in-frame sequences only. Its versions omit some clonotypes, under half of them owing to an unresolved V gene in the studies checked, with the rest unexplained. Recorded for this sample are 90,000 or so clones; approximately 89% of them occurred a single time. Clones ranked in the top ten supply approximately 0.9% of the sample. This specimen was peripheral blood, taken before pregnancy. Receptors originate from a female donor with multiple sclerosis, enrolled in a pregnancy study.

Only one count was recorded for this clone. The rearrangement links TRBV4-2 to TRBJ2-3; D uncertain. The CDR3 length is 15 residues. Trimming took off 3 bases at V and 4 bases at J, with 14 bases between the two ends. Germline V gene data show CDR1 as LGHNA and CDR2 as YNFKEQ. CDR3 region: CASSHTPNSADTQYF. The CDR3 DNA is TGTGCCAGCAGCCACACCCCCAACTCGGCAGATACGCAGTATTTT.

This clone was detected once. CDR3 loop: CASSLTGGPGNTIYF. CDR3 nucleotide sequence: TGTGCCAGCAGTTTGACAGGGGGACCCGGAAACACCATATATTTT. This chain connects TRBV27 to TRBJ1-3; 9 nucleotides align to TRBD1. Germline CDR1 is MNHEY and CDR2 is SMNVEV (reference sequence). After removal of 3 bases from V and 4 bases from J, the junction contained 4 bases not matched to a gene. The CDR3 consists of 15 residues.

This chain uses TRBV28 with TRBJ2-6; D unclear. From germline, CDR1 is MDHEN and CDR2 SYDVKM. Trimming stripped 10 bases from V and 0 bases from J, with 10 bases between. The CDR3 length is 14 residues. Written as DNA, the CDR3 is TGTGCCACACGACAACCCTCTGGGGCCAACGTCCTGACTTTC. Translation gives CATRQPSGANVLTF.

The chain links TRBV18 to TRBJ2-2; D is possibly TRBD1 (6 bases). The V end lost 3 bases, the J end lost 0 bases, and 14 bases lay between the germline ends. This CDR3 is built from 17 residues. Looked up from germline, CDR1 is KGHSH and CDR2 is LQKENI. The CDR3 bases are TGTGCCAGCTCACCGGGACAAGTTTACGCGAACACCGGGGAGCTGTTTTTT. It codes for CASSPGQVYANTGELFF.

The V and J genes are TRBV7-3 and TRBJ2-1, with 9 bases that match TRBD2. V trimming: 2 bases; J trimming: 10 bases; junction bases outside the gene matches: 9. The CDR3 loop spans 15 amino acids. Germline CDR1 SGHTA, CDR2 FQGTGA. The CDR3 DNA reads as TGTGCCAGCAGCTTAGATAGCGGGGGAACCGGGGAGCAGTTCTTC. It is translated as CASSLDSGGTGEQFF.

The chain couples TRBV2 to TRBJ1-1; possibly TRBD1 for D (6 bases). This CDR3 has 14 residues. The germline gives CDR1 SNHLY, CDR2 FYNNEI. Trimming cost V 4 bases and J 6 bases, with 15 bases left between them. For the CDR3, the DNA is TGTGCCAGCAGTGGACAGGATCCTGGCGCTGAAGCTTTCTTT. Translation: CASSGQDPGAEAFF.

The V gene is TRBV6-6, the J gene TRBJ2-1, with D hard to call. The CDR3 covers 14 residues. Germline V CDR1 and CDR2: MNHNY, SVGAGI (reference sequence). V lost 2 bases and J lost 8, with 13 bases in between. In nucleotides, the CDR3 is TGTGCCAGCAGTTACAGTTTACAGCTCCATGAGCAGTTCTTC. This translates into CASSYSLQLHEQFF.

The V and J genes are TRBV7-2 and TRBJ2-5; maybe TRBD2 (5 bases). V lost 2 bases, J lost 5 bases, and 15 bases lay in between. Germline V gene sequence: CDR1 SGHTA, CDR2 FQGNSA. CDR3 length: 15 residues. CDR3 amino acids: CASSLPLASAETQYF. The CDR3 DNA reads TGTGCCAGCAGCTTACCCCTAGCATCTGCGGAGACCCAGTACTTC. Combining the CDR3 with reference TRBV7-2 and TRBJ2-5 gives the whole variable domain GAGVSQSPSNKVTEKGKDVELRCDPISGHTALYWYRQSLGQGLEFLIYFQGNSAPDKSGLPSDRFSAERTGGSVSTLTIQRTQQEDSAVYLCASSLPLASAETQYFGPGTRLLVL.

J is TRBJ1-2 and V is TRBV7-8; no clear D gene. Germline V gene lookup returns CDR1 SGHVS and CDR2 FQNEAQ. The CDR3 runs to 14 residues. Deletions cut 0 bases from V and 8 bases from J, with 13 bases between. The CDR3 sequence: CASSLARRKVGYTF. In nucleotides, the CDR3 is TGTGCCAGCAGCTTAGCGAGGCGTAAAGTGGGCTACACCTTC. The entire variable domain, with the rest obtained from reference TRBV7-8 and TRBJ1-2, is as follows: GAGVSQSPRYKVAKRGQDVALRCDPISGHVSLFWYQQALGQGPEFLTYFQNEAQLDKSGLPSDRFFAERPEGSVSTLKIQRTQQEDSAVYLCASSLARRKVGYTFGSGTRLTVV.

The chain carries TRBV27 and TRBJ2-7, with 12 bases that match TRBD1. V gave up 1 base and J gave up 9 bases; unmatched junction bases: 22. The CDR3 is made up of 20 amino acids. Germline CDR1 reads MNHEY; CDR2 reads SMNVEV (reference sequence). Written as DNA, the CDR3 is TGTGCCAGCAGTTTATTCCTCCCGGGACAGGGGGCCGTGGTGGAATATAGGCAGTACTTC. Translating gives CASSLFLPGQGAVVEYRQYF.

V gene TRBV23-1 combines with J gene TRBJ2-3, with TRBD2 matching over 9 bases. TRBV23-1 is marked as an open reading frame, function uncertain. V was clipped by 0 bases and J by 8 bases; unmatched bases: 15. CDR3 length equals 18 residues. The CDR3 DNA is TGCGCCAGCAGTCAATCTAGAGCTAGCGGGAAGACCGCATGTACGCAGTATTTT. It yields the protein CASSQSRASGKTACTQYF.

J is TRBJ2-3 and V is TRBV6-5, with D hard to call. The CDR3 is made up of 13 amino acids. Germline V lookup: CDR1 MNHEY, CDR2 SVGAGI. Between the trimmed V and J ends, which lost 5 bases and 4 bases, there was a span of 10 bases. The CDR3 spells CASSALRADTQYF. CDR3 nucleotides: TGTGCCAGCAGTGCCCTCCGGGCAGATACGCAGTATTTT.

V usage is TRBV18 and J usage is TRBJ2-7; 8 bases fit TRBD2. Germline V lookup: CDR1 KGHSH, CDR2 LQKENI. V lost 3 bases, J lost 3 bases, and 7 bases stayed unmatched. CDR3 length: 15 amino acids. For the CDR3, the DNA is TGTGCCAGCTCACCCCCAGCGGGAGCTGTCTACGAGCAGTACTTC. Its protein is CASSPPAGAVYEQYF.

In its sample, this clone was seen once. The gene calls are TRBV28 and TRBJ2-7; the D gene is possibly TRBD2 (6 bases). V lost 7 bases, J lost 0 bases, and 19 bases lay in between. Germline assignment: CDR1 MDHEN and CDR2 SYDVKM. The CDR3 spans 16 residues. CDR3 DNA sequence: TGTGCCAGCACCCCGGGGGTTGGGAGGCCCTCCTACGAGCAGTACTTC. The encoded protein is CASTPGVGRPSYEQYF.

This sequence joins TRBV7-3 and TRBJ1-2, with D perhaps TRBD1 (6 bases). The germline V gene has CDR1 SGHTA and CDR2 FQGTGA. Trimming stripped 2 bases from V and 8 bases from J, with 18 bases between. The CDR3 is made up of 15 amino acids. CDR3 sequence: CASSLGAGEITGYTF. Here the CDR3 DNA reads TGTGCCAGCAGCTTAGGGGCAGGGGAGATTACGGGCTACACCTTC.

This chain connects TRBV11-2 to TRBJ2-7, with D possibly TRBD1 on 6 matching bases. The CDR3 spans 16 residues. Germline lookup yields CDR1 SGHAT and CDR2 FQNNGV. V lost 5 bases and J 1 base, leaving 18 bases between the germline ends. CDR3 nucleotides: TGTGCCAGCAGCCTACGATCGGACAGCCCATCCTACGAGCAGTACTTC. Its protein is CASSLRSDSPSYEQYF. The variable domain in full, with the rest retrieved from reference TRBV11-2 and TRBJ2-7, is EAGVAQSPRYKIIEKRQSVAFWCNPISGHATLYWYQQILGQGPKLLIQFQNNGVVDDSQLPKDRFSAERLKGVDSTLKIQPAKLEDSAVYLCASSLRSDSPSYEQYFGPGTRLTVT.

The count of this clone is one. This chain links TRBV4-3 with TRBJ1-1, with TRBD1 identical over 7 bases. This CDR3 contains 13 residues. Germline V gene data show CDR1 as LGHNA and CDR2 as YSLEER. J was trimmed by 8 bases and V by 0 bases; bases with no gene match: 3. The CDR3 DNA is TGCGCCAGCAGCCAAGATAGGGGGCGAGAAGCTTTCTTT. Protein: CASSQDRGREAFF.

V is TRBV11-3 and J is TRBJ2-1, with a possible D match to TRBD1 (6 bases). The CDR3 loop spans 15 amino acids. Germline loops: CDR1 SGHNT, CDR2 YENEEA. Trimming pared 5 bases from V and 6 bases from J, leaving 17 bases between. The CDR3 bases are TGTGCCAGCAGCCAACAAAGCCAGGGGCTCAATGAGCAGTTCTTC. Its protein product is CASSQQSQGLNEQFF.